This T cell receptor beta chain was recorded in a study of OX40 agonist ivuxolimab in advanced cancers. Looked up from germline, CDR1 is MNHEY and CDR2 is SMNVEV (reference sequence). After removal of 0 bases from V and 8 bases from J, the junction contained 15 bases not matched to a gene. CDR3 length equals 18 residues. The repertoire was sequenced with immunoSEQ multiplex PCR; TCRdb's copy has only in-frame clones and lacks some. The sample holds tens of thousands of clones, around 90% seen once. The chain employs TRBV27 and TRBJ1-4, with 7 bases matching TRBD1. This TCR derives from an adult with an advanced solid tumor such as melanoma, head and neck, liver or kidney cancer. The sequencing here drew on CD4+ or CD8+ T cells sorted from blood, taken in a trial of the OX40 agonist ivuxolimab. CDR3 nucleotide sequence: TGTGCCAGCAGTTTATCGTTAGGGACAGAAGGTCTTATCGAAAAACTGTTTTTT. Protein sequence: CASSLSLGTEGLIEKLFF.